The 20 T cell receptor beta chains below come from one sample, sequenced in a study of neurological immune-mediated disorders. Each CDR3 protein gets one entry after TCRdb re-called the 5' RACE reads with MiXCR. The profile covers tens of thousands of distinct CDR3 sequences, with about a sixth appearing a single time and 15% to 19% taken by the ten largest. What was sequenced was PBMCs. All receptors derive from a woman between 40 and 50 years old in good health.

In regard to this clonotype: This may arise from a read error, as a much more abundant clone is one base away. The chain carries TRBV29-1 and TRBJ2-1; D is unclear. Looked up from germline, CDR1 is SQVTM and CDR2 is ANQGSEA. This CDR3 is 12 amino acids long. The CDR3 is CSVDFQFNEKFF. The CDR3 coding sequence is TGCAGCGTTGACTTTCAATTCAATGAGAAGTTCTTC.

This clonotype was seen ten or more times. The chain joins TRBV9 to TRBJ1-4, with TRBD1 matching 7 bases. Germline trimming cut 5 bases from V and 4 bases from J; bases unmatched to any gene: 2. Germline CDR1 SGDLS, CDR2 YYNGEE. The CDR3 is 13 residues long. In nucleotides, the CDR3 is TGTGCCAGCAGTGGGACAGATAATGAAAAACTGTTTTTT. It codes for CASSGTDNEKLFF.

This chain uses TRBV7-2 with TRBJ2-5; D remains unclear. V dropped 4 bases and J dropped 5 bases, with 14 bases sitting between them. This CDR3 contains 14 residues. CDR1 is SGHTA and CDR2 is FQGNSA in the germline V gene. CDR3 residues: CASSSPKRQETQYF. In nucleotides, the CDR3 is TGTGCCAGCAGCTCCCCGAAAAGGCAGGAGACCCAGTACTTC.

This clonotype was observed at least ten times. The chain employs TRBV7-3 and TRBJ2-1, with TRBD1 as a possible D gene (5 bases). The CDR3 has 16 amino acids. Trimming stripped 1 base from V and 8 bases from J, with 18 bases between. Germline assignment: CDR1 SGHTA and CDR2 FQGTGA. For the CDR3, the DNA is TGTGCCAGCAGCTTAAATGGGGCAGGGATGTACGATGAGCAGTTCTTC. Amino acid sequence: CASSLNGAGMYDEQFF.

This clonotype was observed at least ten times. The chain recombines TRBV4-3 with TRBJ2-2, with TRBD1 matching over 9 bases. This CDR3 comprises 16 residues. Germline CDR1 reads LGHNA; CDR2 reads YSLEER. The junction had 5 bases not matched to a gene; V was cut back by 1 base and J by 5 bases. In DNA, the CDR3 is TGCGCCAGCAGCCAAGGGACAGGGGATGGAACCGGGGAGCTGTTTTTT. Its translation: CASSQGTGDGTGELFF.

This clonotype was detected ten times or more. The V call is TRBV20-1, the J call TRBJ1-2; 7 bases line up with TRBD1. Germline trimming cut 3 bases from V and 7 bases from J; bases unmatched to any gene: 11. Germline V gene lookup returns CDR1 DFQATT and CDR2 SNEGSKA (reference sequence). The CDR3 consists of 14 residues. The CDR3 loop is CSASLKQGYGGYTF. The CDR3 nucleotides read TGCAGTGCTAGTCTCAAACAGGGGTATGGTGGCTACACCTTC.

In its sample, this clonotype was seen many times. CDR3 sequence reads: CASSFDRGGASKNIQYF. The CDR3 DNA reads as TGTGCCAGCAGCTTCGATCGCGGGGGGGCCAGCAAAAACATTCAGTACTTC. The V call is TRBV7-9, the J call TRBJ2-4; 9 bases fit TRBD2. V trimming: 3 bases; J trimming: 3 bases; junction bases outside the gene matches: 9. Germline V gene lookup returns CDR1 SEHNR and CDR2 FQNEAQ (reference sequence). The CDR3 consists of 17 residues.

This clonotype was found many times. J is TRBJ1-2 and V is TRBV6-2 or TRBV6-3; TRBD1 agrees at 8 bases. The V segment lost 8 bases and the J segment 7 bases; nucleotides outside the gene matches: 6. Germline V CDR1 and CDR2: MNHEY, SVGEGT. CDR3 length: 12 amino acids. CDR3 in amino acids: CASASDRAGYTF. The DNA for the CDR3 is TGTGCCAGCGCCTCGGACAGGGCTGGCTACACCTTC.

This clonotype has ten or more counts. The chain has TRBV5-1 and TRBJ2-2, with TRBD1 matching 8 bases. Germline loops: CDR1 SGHRS, CDR2 YFSETQ. The ends lost 0 bases at V and 3 bases at J; junction bases unmatched: 4. CDR3 length: 16 residues. For the CDR3, the DNA is TGCGCCAGCAGCTTGGAGACAGGGGCGGACACCGGGGAGCTGTTTTTT. It is translated as CASSLETGADTGELFF.

This clonotype was counted at least ten times. The chain has TRBV6-6 and TRBJ2-5; 8 nucleotides match TRBD2. CDR1 MNHNY and CDR2 SVGAGI come from the germline V gene (reference sequence). There are 16 residues in the CDR3. V trimming: 8 bases; J trimming: 0 bases; junction bases outside the gene matches: 11. CDR3 in DNA: TGTGCCAGCGCTACCGTTAGCGGGGAGTACCAAGAGACCCAGTACTTC. Its protein product is CASATVSGEYQETQYF.

This clonotype was detected many times. The rearrangement uses TRBV27 and TRBJ2-4; D ambiguous. The CDR3 totals 15 residues. V gave up 10 bases and J gave up 5 bases, with 21 bases separating them. CDR1 is MNHEY, CDR2 SMNVEV, per germline (reference sequence). The DNA of the CDR3 is TGTGCCACCTTCCCCTTGACGCACGAGGAAAACATTCAGTACTTC. Amino acids: CATFPLTHEENIQYF.

This clonotype was counted ten times or more. V usage is TRBV12-3 or TRBV12-4 and J usage is TRBJ1-1, with D unresolved. Trimming shortened V by 6 bases and J by 2 bases, and 10 bases separated the two germline ends. The CDR3 is 13 amino acids. The CDR3 DNA reads TGTGCCAGCAGCCCGAGAGTTAACACTGAAGCTTTCTTT. Residues: CASSPRVNTEAFF.

This clonotype was seen ten or more times. The chain is built from TRBV28 and TRBJ1-5, with D unresolved. Between the trimmed V and J ends, which lost 8 bases and 6 bases, there was a span of 11 bases. CDR1 is MDHEN and CDR2 is SYDVKM in the germline V gene. This CDR3 is built from 12 residues. The CDR3 protein is CASALGGQPQHF. In DNA form, the CDR3 reads TGTGCCAGCGCCCTAGGAGGTCAGCCCCAGCATTTT.

There are many counts of this clonotype. V is TRBV20-1 and J is TRBJ1-1; D is unclear. The V end lost 0 bases, the J end lost 3 bases, and 8 bases lay between the germline ends. This CDR3 region has 13 residues. Germline V CDR1 and CDR2: DFQATT, SNEGSKA (reference sequence). CDR3 loop: CSARDVTYTEAFF. CDR3 nucleotide sequence: TGCAGTGCTAGAGATGTCACCTACACTGAAGCTTTCTTT.

The CDR3 spells CSARRLAGVTDTQYF. In DNA form, the CDR3 reads TGCAGTGCTAGGCGGCTAGCGGGGGTGACAGATACGCAGTATTTT. This rearrangement joins TRBV20-1 to TRBJ2-3; TRBD2 matches at 10 bases. From germline, CDR1 is DFQATT and CDR2 SNEGSKA (reference sequence). With 3 bases clipped from V and 3 bases from J, the junction kept 6 bases outside the gene matches. The CDR3 totals 15 residues.

This clonotype was recorded many times. The chain carries TRBV6-6 and TRBJ2-1; D gene uncertain. Germline CDR1 is MNHNY and CDR2 is SVGAGI (reference sequence). Trimming left V 10 bases short and J 9 bases short, with 16 bases between. The CDR3 contains 12 residues. The chain's CDR3 is CATAPGRSEQFF. CDR3 nucleotide sequence: TGTGCCACAGCCCCGGGCAGGAGTGAGCAGTTCTTC.

This chain connects TRBV19 to TRBJ2-3, with D uncertain. Germline loops: CDR1 LNHDA, CDR2 SQIVND (reference sequence). Trimming removed 7 bases from V and 6 bases from J, with 11 bases in between. The CDR3 loop spans 12 amino acids. CDR3 DNA: TGTGCCAGTAACCAAGGGTGGGATACGCAGTATTTT. Its protein is CASNQGWDTQYF.

This clonotype was recorded at least ten times. CDR3 loop: CASSLNARSPYGYTF. For the CDR3, the DNA is TGTGCCAGCAGCTTAAACGCCCGGAGCCCCTATGGCTACACCTTC. The gene calls are TRBV7-2 and TRBJ1-2; the D is unclear. The CDR3 spans 15 residues. Germline V gene lookup returns CDR1 SGHTA and CDR2 FQGNSA. Trimming shortened V by 2 bases and J by 4 bases, and 14 bases separated the two germline ends.

As for this clonotype: This may arise from a read error, as a much more abundant clone is one base away. The gene calls are TRBV6-1 and TRBJ1-2; a possible D gene is TRBD1 (6 bases). Germline CDR1 and CDR2: MNHNS and SASEGT. V was cut by 3 bases and J by 9 bases, with 14 bases left in between. The CDR3 loop spans 13 amino acids. The CDR3 coding sequence is TGTGCCAGCAGTGATGGGGGGCGATATTGCTACACCTTC. It codes for CASSDGGRYCYTF.

This clonotype was counted between two and nine times. This sequence joins TRBV6-5 and TRBJ2-1; D possibly matches TRBD1 or TRBD2 (5 bases each). Trimming removed 5 bases from V and 9 bases from J, with 26 bases in between. There are 17 residues in the CDR3. Germline V gives CDR1 MNHEY, CDR2 SVGAGI. CDR3 sequence reads: CASSLPGGGAGGSEQFF. DNA for the CDR3: TGTGCCAGCAGTCTACCCGGTGGGGGTGCAGGAGGCAGTGAGCAGTTCTTC.